A selection of T cell receptor beta chains follows, all from one sample in a study of blood T cells in healthy people across ages. MiXCR was run by TCRdb on the 5' RACE reads, yielding one entry per CDR3 protein. The sample yields roughly 1.9 million distinct CDR3 sequences, about 39% seen once. Specimen: blood. All receptors derive from a human donor in good health. Both conserved end residues are part of each CDR3. The D gene is left open where the match is weak. Size is omitted from some rows. Given values are once, few, many or a class for expanded clones.

.,TRBJ2-1,TRBD2,TRBV20-1,CSARSGTSVTDEQFF,TGCAGTGCTAGGTCCGGGACTAGCGTTACTGATGAGCAGTTCTTC
.,TRBJ1-1,.,TRBV5-1,CASSLFTGWVRTEAFF,TGCGCCAGCAGCTTGTTTACAGGGTGGGTTAGGACTGAAGCTTTCTTT
.,TRBJ2-1,.,TRBV29-1,CSVGRTGSYEQFF,TGCAGCGTGGGGAGGACAGGCAGCTACGAGCAGTTCTTC
.,TRBJ2-1,TRBD2,TRBV9,CASSQGTRSGGPYNEQFF,TGTGCCAGCAGCCAGGGGACGAGGAGCGGGGGGCCATACAATGAGCAGTTCTTC
.,TRBJ1-2,.,TRBV9,CASSPSSGDYGYTF,TGTGCCAGCAGCCCCAGTAGCGGGGATTATGGCTACACCTTC
.,TRBJ1-2,.,TRBV19,CASSFHTLGYGYTF,TGTGCCAGTAGTTTCCATACCTTAGGGTATGGCTACACCTTC
.,TRBJ1-1,.,TRBV7-2,CASSPREGGGTEAFF,TGTGCCAGCAGCCCCCGGGAGGGAGGGGGCACTGAAGCTTTCTTT
many,TRBJ2-4,.,TRBV7-2,CASSLDLGTSKNIQYF,TGTGCCAGCAGCTTAGATCTAGGGACTTCCAAAAACATTCAGTACTTC
.,TRBJ2-1,.,TRBV29-1,CSVAPEANEQFF,TGCAGCGTTGCCCCCGAGGCTAATGAGCAGTTCTTC
.,TRBJ2-7,TRBD2,TRBV12-3/TRBV12-4,CASRTSGGAEQYF,TGTGCCAGCAGGACTAGCGGGGGGGCCGAGCAGTACTTC
.,TRBJ1-2,.,TRBV27,CASSSSLQGVAYNGYTF,TGTGCCAGCAGTTCATCCCTACAGGGTGTCGCCTATAATGGCTACACCTTC
.,TRBJ2-4,.,TRBV7-2,CASCLGWGAQNIQYF,TGTGCCAGCTGCTTAGGTTGGGGGGCCCAAAACATTCAGTACTTC
few,TRBJ2-1,.,TRBV5-1,CASSSGFEQFF,TGCGCCAGCAGCTCCGGCTTTGAGCAGTTCTTC
.,TRBJ2-7,.,TRBV12-3/TRBV12-4,CASSLGTEAYEQYF,TGTGCCAGCAGTTTAGGGACAGAAGCCTACGAGCAGTACTTC
few,TRBJ2-6,.,TRBV24-1,CATSDRRASGANVLTF,TGTGCCACCAGTGATCGTAGGGCCTCTGGGGCCAACGTCCTGACTTTC
few,TRBJ2-1,TRBD1,TRBV5-1,CASSRDRRMDEQFF,TGCGCCAGCAGCCGGGACAGGAGGATGGATGAGCAGTTCTTC
.,TRBJ2-3,.,TRBV29-1,CSVGAGTSTDTQYF,TGCAGCGTTGGAGCGGGGACAAGCACAGATACGCAGTATTTT
few,TRBJ1-2,TRBD1,TRBV5-1,CASSLGTGIRSGGYTF,TGCGCCAGCAGCTTGGGGACAGGGATTCGTTCGGGCGGCTACACCTTC
.,TRBJ2-5,.,TRBV5-1,CASSLGAGSMAQYF,TGCGCCAGCAGCTTGGGAGCCGGGTCAATGGCCCAGTACTTC
.,TRBJ2-4,.,TRBV28,CASSRQKLAKNIQYF,TGTGCCAGCAGTCGACAGAAGCTAGCCAAAAACATTCAGTACTTC
.,TRBJ2-3,TRBD2,TRBV12-3/TRBV12-4,CASLAERGGGSDTQYF,TGTGCCAGCCTGGCGGAGCGGGGGGGGGGCTCAGATACGCAGTATTTT
.,TRBJ2-7,TRBD2,TRBV7-2,CASSLHPSGASYEQYF,TGTGCCAGCAGCTTACACCCTAGCGGGGCCTCCTACGAGCAGTACTTC
.,TRBJ1-2,.,TRBV11-2,CTSSLDLPYYTF,TGTACCAGCAGCTTAGATCTGCCGTACTACACCTTC
few,TRBJ1-5,TRBD1,TRBV12-3/TRBV12-4,CASSPGGPSNQPQHF,TGTGCCAGCAGTCCAGGGGGCCCCAGCAATCAGCCCCAGCATTTT
.,TRBJ2-1,.,TRBV12-5,CASGLVRSLVNNEQFF,TGTGCTAGTGGTTTGGTAAGGAGTCTGGTAAACAATGAGCAGTTCTTC
.,TRBJ2-7,.,TRBV2,CASSELVYEQYF,TGTGCCAGCAGTGAGTTGGTCTACGAGCAGTACTTC
.,TRBJ2-3,TRBD1,TRBV10-3,CAISESGQGFVGTDTQYF,TGTGCCATCAGTGAATCGGGACAGGGATTTGTAGGCACAGATACGCAGTATTTT
.,TRBJ2-3,.,TRBV11-2,CASSLGIRGADTQYF,TGTGCCAGCAGCTTAGGAATTAGGGGAGCAGATACGCAGTATTTT
.,TRBJ1-5,TRBD1,TRBV16,CASSLPGGRGNQPQHF,TGTGCCAGCAGCCTCCCAGGGGGACGGGGCAATCAGCCCCAGCATTTT
.,TRBJ1-5,.,TRBV4-1,CASSQGPQGLSNQPQHF,TGCGCCAGCAGCCAAGGCCCTCAGGGGTTGAGCAATCAGCCCCAGCATTTT
.,TRBJ1-2,.,TRBV7-2,CASSLDISGHGYTF,TGTGCCAGCAGCTTAGATATCTCGGGCCATGGCTACACCTTC
few,TRBJ1-1,TRBD1,TRBV4-2,CASSQDRDRMNTEAFF,TGTGCCAGCAGCCAAGACCGGGACAGGATGAACACTGAAGCTTTCTTT
.,TRBJ1-2,.,TRBV28,CASSLNTRSYTF,TGTGCCAGCAGTTTAAATACGCGGAGTTACACCTTC
few,TRBJ2-7,TRBD1,TRBV7-9,CASSLVRQGASYEQYF,TGTGCCAGCAGCTTGGTAAGGCAGGGGGCTTCCTACGAGCAGTACTTC
.,TRBJ1-2,TRBD1,TRBV7-9,CASSSEGQGHGYTF,TGTGCCAGCAGCTCGGAGGGACAGGGCCATGGCTACACCTTC
many,TRBJ2-7,.,TRBV20-1,CSARDLRQLSNEQYF,TGCAGTGCTAGAGATCTACGTCAGCTCAGTAACGAGCAGTACTTC
.,TRBJ2-3,TRBD2,TRBV29-1,CSVGLAGFTDTQYF,TGCAGCGTTGGACTAGCGGGGTTCACAGATACGCAGTATTTT
once,TRBJ1-2,.,TRBV19,CASRLAGRDYTF,TGTGCCAGTAGGTTGGCAGGGCGGGACTACACCTTC
.,TRBJ2-5,TRBD1,TRBV20-1,CSAQPPGGQGLETQYF,TGCAGTGCCCAGCCCCCGGGGGGACAGGGTTTGGAGACCCAGTACTTC
.,TRBJ1-6,TRBD1,TRBV10-3,CAIRQRQGANSPLHF,TGTGCCATCAGGCAAAGACAGGGGGCTAATTCACCCCTCCACTTT
.,TRBJ2-6,.,TRBV5-1,CASSLYGVRSGANVLTF,TGCGCCAGCAGCTTGTACGGGGTCCGCTCTGGGGCCAACGTCCTGACTTTC
.,TRBJ2-5,TRBD1,TRBV25-1,CASSEVGQGALETQYF,TGTGCCAGCAGTGAAGTAGGACAGGGGGCGTTGGAGACCCAGTACTTC
.,TRBJ2-2,.,TRBV4-3,CASSQDLVDPETNTGELFF,TGCGCCAGCAGCCAAGATCTCGTCGACCCCGAAACGAACACCGGGGAGCTGTTTTTT
many,TRBJ1-2,.,TRBV29-1,CSAGLGTNYGYTF,TGCAGCGCGGGCCTGGGCACAAACTATGGCTACACCTTC
few,TRBJ2-1,.,TRBV5-7,CASSFFRKSSYNEQFF,TGTGCCAGCAGCTTTTTCAGAAAAAGCTCCTACAATGAGCAGTTCTTC
.,TRBJ1-2,.,TRBV5-5,CASSLGQVGRNYGYTF,TGTGCCAGCAGCTTGGGACAGGTTGGGAGAAACTATGGCTACACCTTC
.,TRBJ1-1,.,TRBV6-1,CASSERWGYTEAFF,TGTGCCAGCAGTGAGAGATGGGGCTACACTGAAGCTTTCTTT
few,TRBJ1-4,.,TRBV20-1,CSASHATNEKLFF,TGCAGTGCTAGCCATGCAACTAATGAAAAACTGTTTTTT
.,TRBJ2-5,.,TRBV7-9,CASSQPNMRETQYF,TGTGCCAGCAGCCAACCGAATATGAGGGAGACCCAGTACTTC
.,TRBJ2-3,TRBD2,TRBV25-1,CASSEYFLTSGSVRDTQYF,TGTGCCAGCAGTGAATATTTTTTGACTAGCGGAAGCGTTCGGGATACGCAGTATTTT
.,TRBJ1-4,.,TRBV7-9,CASSLEGYATNEKLFF,TGTGCCAGCAGCTTGGAGGGCTATGCAACTAATGAAAAGCTGTTTTTT
.,TRBJ2-1,TRBD1,TRBV6-4,CASTAGTGGYNEQFF,TGTGCCAGCACGGCTGGGACAGGGGGCTACAATGAGCAGTTCTTC
few,TRBJ2-3,TRBD2,TRBV10-3,CAIRTSGDPDTQYF,TGTGCCATCCGGACTAGCGGGGACCCAGATACGCAGTATTTT